The 20 T cell receptor beta chains presented below share a single source sample, sequenced in a study of PD-1 blockade in classical Hodgkin lymphoma. Time point reported: cycle 4 day 1 (C4D1), after more than five weeks of nivolumab. Every patient was affected by relapse after autologous stem cell transplantation, while exposure to brentuximab vedotin was not uniform. The data were produced by immunoSEQ multiplex PCR, yet TCRdb's version contains in-frame clones alone and is incomplete. The sample has about 92,000 clones, 83% seen once; the top ten hold about a sixth. The source was peripheral blood mononuclear cells (PBMCs), collected before the fourth cycle of nivolumab. Receptors originate from a human donor with classical Hodgkin lymphoma.

The chain links TRBV5-4 to TRBJ2-1; no firm D call. In germline, CDR1 is SGHNT, CDR2 YYREEE (reference sequence). The CDR3 loop spans 13 amino acids. With 4 bases removed from V and 1 base from J, the gap between germline ends came to 6 bases. In DNA form, the CDR3 reads TGTGCCAGCAGCCAAATTTCCTACAATGAGCAGTTCTTC. Amino acids: CASSQISYNEQFF.

The genes are TRBV28 and TRBJ1-1, with D perhaps TRBD1 (5 bases). Germline CDR1 MDHEN, CDR2 SYDVKM. The CDR3 length is 14 residues. The V end lost 5 bases, the J end lost 1 base, and 11 bases lay between the germline ends. CDR3 sequence reads: CASSGGITNTEAFF. In DNA form, the CDR3 reads TGTGCCAGCAGTGGGGGGATCACGAACACTGAAGCTTTCTTT.

This sequence joins TRBV5-4 and TRBJ2-3; D ambiguous. Between the trimmed V and J ends, which lost 4 bases and 5 bases, there was a span of 17 bases. Germline CDR1 and CDR2: SGHNT and YYREEE (reference sequence). The CDR3 spans 15 residues. The CDR3 loop reads CASSQAGGIGDTQYF. CDR3 sequence (DNA): TGTGCCAGCAGCCAGGCTGGTGGGATTGGAGATACGCAGTATTTT.

The rearrangement links TRBV7-9 to TRBJ2-7; 7 bases fit TRBD1. The J segment lost 2 bases and the V segment lost 4 bases, leaving 11 bases of the junction unmatched. The germline V gene has CDR1 SEHNR and CDR2 FQNEAQ (reference sequence). The CDR3 sequence is 16 residues long. The CDR3 sequence is CASSSPGTAMTYEQYF. CDR3 DNA: TGTGCCAGCAGCTCCCCCGGGACAGCGATGACCTACGAGCAGTACTTC.

This CDR3 is CASNFYRQAFYEQYF. The CDR3 nucleotides read TGTGCCAGCAACTTCTACCGACAGGCCTTTTACGAGCAGTACTTC. V usage is TRBV28 and J usage is TRBJ2-7; maybe TRBD1 (6 bases). This CDR3 is 15 amino acids long. V lost 7 bases and J 4 bases, leaving 20 bases between the germline ends. Germline V CDR1 and CDR2: MDHEN, SYDVKM.

The CDR3 loop is CASSLVFGDSRSYEQYF. DNA for the CDR3: TGTGCCAGCAGCTTAGTCTTCGGAGACAGTCGCTCCTACGAGCAGTACTTC. The V call is TRBV11-2, the J call TRBJ2-7, with a possible D match to TRBD1 (5 bases). Germline V gene data show CDR1 as SGHAT and CDR2 as FQNNGV. The V end lost 1 base, the J end lost 0 bases, and 16 bases lay between the germline ends. This CDR3 is 17 amino acids long.

The CDR3 loop is CASSEVSPPLGINQPQHF. CDR3 in DNA: TGTGCCAGCAGTGAAGTGTCTCCCCCCTTGGGCATTAATCAGCCCCAGCATTTT. V and J are TRBV2 and TRBJ1-5; D call uncertain. This CDR3 region has 18 residues. Germline V gene sequence: CDR1 SNHLY, CDR2 FYNNEI. The V end was cut by 1 base, the J end by 4 bases, with 20 bases between.

V and J are TRBV19 and TRBJ1-5; D gene unclear. Trimming took off 3 bases at V and 4 bases at J, with 7 bases between the two ends. Germline V gene sequence: CDR1 LNHDA, CDR2 SQIVND (reference sequence). The CDR3 contains 13 residues. The CDR3 protein is CASSISRNQPQHF. The CDR3 region has the DNA TGTGCCAGTAGTATTTCGAGAAATCAGCCCCAGCATTTT.

This chain joins TRBV7-6 and TRBJ2-1; TRBD2 agrees at 13 bases. V was pared by 5 bases and J by 9 bases, with 10 bases of the junction left unmatched. Germline CDR1 and CDR2: SGHVS and FNYEAQ. This CDR3 spans 16 amino acids. The CDR3 sequence: CASSPRLAGGLSEQFF. The CDR3 DNA sequence: TGTGCCAGCAGCCCTAGACTAGCGGGAGGTCTTAGTGAGCAGTTCTTC.

The CDR3 region has the DNA TGTGCCAGCAGTTTGCGGCAGTTTAGCTCCTACGAGCAGTACTTC. Translation: CASSLRQFSSYEQYF. The gene calls are TRBV28 and TRBJ2-7, with unresolved D. The CDR3 totals 15 residues. The V end was cut by 3 bases, the J end by 0 bases, with 12 bases between. Germline V lookup: CDR1 MDHEN, CDR2 SYDVKM.

The rearrangement uses TRBV5-1 and TRBJ2-2; TRBD2 is a possible D gene (5 bases). The V end lost 2 bases, the J end lost 1 base, and 9 bases lay between the germline ends. The CDR3 consists of 15 residues. Germline assignment: CDR1 SGHRS and CDR2 YFSETQ. CDR3 amino acids: CASSFSSGNTGELFF. The CDR3 coding sequence is TGCGCCAGCAGCTTTTCCAGCGGGAACACCGGGGAGCTGTTTTTT.

The chain carries TRBV18 and TRBJ2-7; D assignment may be TRBD1 or TRBD2 (5 bases each). V was pared by 0 bases and J by 3 bases, with 18 bases between. The V gene's germline CDR1 is KGHSH and CDR2 LQKENI. This CDR3 region has 17 residues. The CDR3 region is CASSPPGAIAAGYEQYF. The DNA for the CDR3 is TGTGCCAGCTCACCACCCGGGGCGATCGCGGCAGGCTACGAGCAGTACTTC.

The V call is TRBV28, the J call TRBJ1-1; weak D call: TRBD1 (5 bases). Looked up from germline, CDR1 is MDHEN and CDR2 is SYDVKM. Trimming took off 4 bases at V and 1 base at J, with 7 bases between the two ends. The CDR3 has 13 residues. The CDR3 nucleotides read TGTGCCAGCAGTTCAGGACAGAACACTGAAGCTTTCTTT. Translating gives CASSSGQNTEAFF. Full variable domain (remainder filled in from reference TRBV28 and TRBJ1-1): DVKVTQSSRYLVKRTGEKVFLECVQDMDHENMFWYRQDPGLGLRLIYFSYDVKMKEKGDIPEGYSVSREKKERFSLILESASTNQTSMYLCASSSGQNTEAFFGQGTRLTVV.

The chain uses TRBV10-1 and TRBJ2-7; TRBD2 agrees at 12 bases. Trimming cost V 4 bases and J 3 bases; bases outside gene matches: 10. The germline gives CDR1 WNHNN, CDR2 SYGVQD (reference sequence). This CDR3 is 17 amino acids long. This CDR3 is CASSAKDGTSGFYEQYF. The CDR3 DNA reads TGCGCCAGCAGTGCAAAGGACGGGACTAGCGGGTTCTACGAGCAGTACTTC.

This clone was observed a single time. Other DNA sequences of this sample code for an identical CDR3. The CDR3 nucleotides are TGTGCCAGCAGCTTAGGGTCTGCCAGCTCCTACAATGAGCAGTTCTTC. It is translated as CASSLGSASSYNEQFF. V gene TRBV7-3 combines with J gene TRBJ2-1; D gene unclear. CDR3 length: 16 amino acids. CDR1 and CDR2 from the germline V gene are SGHTA and FQGTGA. Trimming took off 2 bases at V and 0 bases at J, with 11 bases between the two ends.

The chain joins TRBV5-1 to TRBJ2-7; unclear D gene. Between the trimmed V and J ends, which lost 2 bases and 4 bases, there was a span of 10 bases. The CDR3 covers 13 residues. Germline CDR1 and CDR2: SGHRS and YFSETQ. CDR3 protein: CASSLDGRYEQYF. In nucleotides, the CDR3 is TGCGCCAGCAGCTTAGACGGACGTTACGAGCAGTACTTC.

This chain links TRBV10-3 with TRBJ2-5; 9 bases line up with TRBD1. CDR1 ENHRY and CDR2 SYGVKD come from the germline V gene. The length of the CDR3 is 14 residues. Unmatched junction bases numbered 8, after V lost 10 bases and J lost 2 bases. This chain's CDR3 is CASRPGTGQETQYF. The CDR3 region has the DNA TGTGCCAGCCGACCTGGGACAGGGCAAGAGACCCAGTACTTC.

The chain combines TRBV19 with TRBJ1-2; weak D call: TRBD1 (5 bases). CDR3 length: 11 amino acids. V was pared by 8 bases and J by 4 bases, with 8 bases between. CDR1 is LNHDA, CDR2 SQIVND, per germline (reference sequence). CDR3 DNA sequence: TGTGCCAGTGGCAGGGTCTATGGCTACACCTTC. This gives the protein CASGRVYGYTF.

The rearrangement uses TRBV7-8 and TRBJ2-1; D remains unclear. Trimming pared 4 bases from V and 10 bases from J, leaving 8 bases between. CDR1 and CDR2 (germline): SGHVS, FQNEAQ. The CDR3 loop spans 11 amino acids. The CDR3 reads CASSSLIEQFF. CDR3 coding DNA: TGTGCCAGCAGCTCCCTCATAGAGCAGTTCTTC.

The rearrangement joins TRBV28 to TRBJ2-5, with 7 bases lining up with TRBD2. The germline CDR1 and CDR2 sequences are MDHEN and SYDVKM. Germline trimming cut 0 bases from V and 5 bases from J; bases unmatched to any gene: 12. CDR3 length: 17 amino acids. The CDR3 loop reads CASSLWGGGPIGETQYF. CDR3 nucleotide sequence: TGTGCCAGCAGTTTATGGGGGGGAGGGCCAATTGGTGAGACCCAGTACTTC. The full variable domain, completed using reference TRBV28 and TRBJ2-5, is DVKVTQSSRYLVKRTGEKVFLECVQDMDHENMFWYRQDPGLGLRLIYFSYDVKMKEKGDIPEGYSVSREKKERFSLILESASTNQTSMYLCASSLWGGGPIGETQYFGPGTRLLVL.